Following are 4 T cell receptor beta chains from one sample sequenced in a study of CD8+CD57+ T cells in acquired aplastic anemia. Before being chosen for sequencing, patients had shown CD8+CD57+ cell expansion by flow cytometry. Genomic DNA was employed as the template in profiling TCR beta VDJ and CDR3. TCRdb called the reads again in MiXCR, with one record for every CDR3 protein. The table lists under 200,000 distinct CDR3 sequences, 48% of them singletons. Sequencing was done on a sample of sorted CD4+, CD8+, or CD8+CD57+ T cells (not recorded which) from PBMCs. These receptors were taken from a human donor with aplastic anemia.

Regarding this clonotype: A clone one base away is much larger, so this may be a read error. The chain recombines TRBV6-1 with TRBJ2-7; D is perhaps TRBD1 (6 bases). The CDR3 is 15 amino acids. The germline V gene has CDR1 MNHNS and CDR2 SASEGT. This CDR3 is CVSRTVDEPDYEQYF. The CDR3 DNA reads TGTGTCAGCCGGACAGTGGATGAACCGGACTACGAGCAGTACTTC.

This rearrangement joins TRBV15 to TRBJ2-7; 16 bases fit TRBD2. V lost 0 bases to trimming and J lost 7 bases; unmatched junction nucleotides: 9. There are 18 residues in the CDR3. CDR1 and CDR2 from the germline V gene are LNHNV and YYDKDF (reference sequence). The CDR3 region is CATSRDKGLAGGLGEQYF. The CDR3 DNA is TGTGCCACCAGCAGAGATAAGGGACTAGCGGGAGGGCTTGGGGAGCAGTACTTC.

This clonotype was picked up a small number of times. As DNA, the CDR3 is TGTGCCACCAGCAGAGACAGGGACCACGAGCAGTACTTC. It specifies CATSRDRDHEQYF. V is TRBV15 and J is TRBJ2-7; either TRBD1 or TRBD2 may fit D (5 bases each). V shed 0 bases and J shed 5 bases, with 8 bases lying between them. There are 13 residues in the CDR3. Germline CDR1 LNHNV, CDR2 YYDKDF (reference sequence).

This clonotype was seen repeatedly, ten times or more. The chain has TRBV19 and TRBJ1-2; a weak D match, TRBD1 (6 bases). Germline values: CDR1 LNHDA, CDR2 SQIVND (reference sequence). CDR3 length: 16 amino acids. V lost 0 bases and J 4 bases, leaving 15 bases between the germline ends. Written as DNA, the CDR3 is TGTGCCAGTAGTATAGACCCCCTCTCAGGGGTCTATGGCTACACCTTC. It encodes CASSIDPLSGVYGYTF.